One sample yielded the 20 T cell receptor beta chains listed below, sequenced in a study of shared clonotypes between healthy human individuals. Some clones are missing from TCRdb's copy, which holds only in-frame ones; the method was immunoSEQ multiplex PCR. The data show about half a million clones, 70% to 80% seen once. Sequencing input: PBMCs. These receptors all stem from a woman aged 40 to 50 in good health. Some clones in this sample may be carry-over from other donors' samples.

The chain combines TRBV10-3 with TRBJ1-3; 8 bases map to TRBD1. V gave up 2 bases and J gave up 4 bases; unmatched junction bases: 10. There are 17 residues in the CDR3. CDR1 and CDR2 from the germline V gene are ENHRY and SYGVKD. CDR3 in DNA: TGTGCCATCAGTGAGCCGGGGACAGGAGGCAGCGGAAACACCATATATTTT. Translating gives CAISEPGTGGSGNTIYF.

The chain joins TRBV29-1 to TRBJ2-1; 7 nucleotides align to TRBD2. The CDR3 is made up of 13 amino acids. Germline assignment: CDR1 SQVTM and CDR2 ANQGSEA. V trimming: 6 bases; J trimming: 3 bases; junction bases outside the gene matches: 5. CDR3 residues: CSVLGLFYNEQFF. The CDR3 bases are TGCAGCGTCCTGGGACTATTCTACAATGAGCAGTTCTTC.

This chain joins TRBV5-8 and TRBJ1-1; D is possibly TRBD1 (5 bases). Germline V CDR1 and CDR2: SGHTS, YDEGEE. Trimming took off 3 bases at V and 11 bases at J, with 14 bases between the two ends. The CDR3 is 12 residues long. The CDR3 DNA reads as TGTGCCAGCAGCTCCCCAGGGCTTTTGGCTTTCTTT. This translates into CASSSPGLLAFF.

This sequence joins TRBV19 and TRBJ1-1, with 8 positions matching TRBD1. Germline V gives CDR1 LNHDA, CDR2 SQIVND (reference sequence). The CDR3 totals 13 residues. V lost 7 bases to trimming and J lost 4 bases; unmatched junction nucleotides: 5. In DNA, the CDR3 is TGTGCCAGTACCGGACAGGGCGGCACTGAAGCTTTCTTT. Encoded protein: CASTGQGGTEAFF.

V and J are TRBV27 and TRBJ2-7; 11 nucleotides agree with TRBD2. This CDR3 is built from 16 residues. CDR1 is MNHEY and CDR2 is SMNVEV in the germline V gene (reference sequence). V gave up 4 bases and J gave up 3 bases; unmatched junction bases: 8. CDR3 coding DNA: TGTGCCAGCAGTTCTATTAGCGGGAGGGCCCTCTACGAGCAGTACTTC. Translated, it gives CASSSISGRALYEQYF.

The CDR3 region is CATSREPGTGYEQYF. The CDR3 DNA is TGTGCCACCAGCAGGGAGCCCGGGACGGGATACGAGCAGTACTTC. V usage is TRBV15 and J usage is TRBJ2-7, with D tentatively TRBD1 or TRBD2 (5 bases each). Trimming stripped 3 bases from V and 4 bases from J, with 16 bases between. CDR3 size: 15 residues. Looked up from germline, CDR1 is LNHNV and CDR2 is YYDKDF (reference sequence). Drawing the rest from reference TRBV15 and TRBJ2-7, the complete variable domain is DAMVIQNPRYQVTQFGKPVTLSCSQTLNHNVMYWYQQKSSQAPKLLFHYYDKDFNNEADTPDNFQSRRPNTSFCFLDIRSPGLGDTAMYLCATSREPGTGYEQYFGPGTRLTVT.

V gene TRBV21-1 combines with J gene TRBJ2-1; the table's TRBD2 call for D was not verified on the DNA. TRBV21-1 counts as a pseudogene. The CDR3 is 16 amino acids. CDR3 loop: CASSGSLARGYNEQFF. CDR3 nucleotides: TGTGCCAGCAGCGGCTCACTAGCGAGGGGGTACAATGAGCAGTTCTTC.

This clone was observed once. V is TRBV5-1 and J is TRBJ1-4; D possibly corresponds to TRBD1 (6 bases). The CDR3 covers 15 residues. CDR1 and CDR2 from the germline V gene are SGHRS and YFSETQ. Trimming stripped 0 bases from V and 8 bases from J, with 14 bases between. CDR3 in amino acids: CASSLGTGFEEKLFF. The DNA for the CDR3 is TGCGCCAGCAGCTTGGGTACAGGGTTTGAAGAAAAACTGTTTTTT. Full variable domain (outside the CDR3, taken from reference TRBV5-1 and TRBJ1-4): KAGVTQTPRYLIKTRGQQVTLSCSPISGHRSVSWYQQTPGQGLQFLFEYFSETQRNKGNFPGRFSGRQFSNSRSEMNVSTLELGDSALYLCASSLGTGFEEKLFFGSGTQLSVL.

The V and J genes are TRBV5-8 and TRBJ1-3, with 7 bases fitting TRBD1. CDR3 length: 16 amino acids. Per germline, CDR1 SGHTS and CDR2 YDEGEE. V gave up 0 bases and J gave up 4 bases; unmatched junction bases: 7. CDR3 sequence: CASSLGDRRAGNTIYF. CDR3 sequence (DNA): TGTGCCAGCAGCTTGGGGGACAGAAGAGCAGGAAACACCATATATTTT.

The J gene is TRBJ2-1, the V gene TRBV29-1, with 7 bases matching TRBD2. The germline V gene encodes CDR1 SQVTM and CDR2 ANQGSEA. V dropped 8 bases and J dropped 3; count of bases not matched to a gene: 10. The CDR3 length is 14 residues. CDR3 sequence (DNA): TGCAGCACCTCATTGAGCGGGATCTACAATGAGCAGTTCTTC. Amino acids: CSTSLSGIYNEQFF.

CDR3 loop: CASSQQQGFEQYF. CDR3 nucleotide sequence: TGTGCCAGCAGTCAGCAACAGGGTTTCGAGCAGTACTTC. The chain couples TRBV27 to TRBJ2-7, with a possible D match to TRBD1 (6 bases). V was shortened by 5 bases and J by 6 bases, with 14 bases between the two germline ends. The germline V gene encodes CDR1 MNHEY and CDR2 SMNVEV (reference sequence). This CDR3 comprises 13 residues.

The V call is TRBV7-2, the J call TRBJ2-2; 7 nucleotides match TRBD1. The CDR3 extends over 17 amino acids. With V trimmed by 5 bases and J by 1 base, 10 bases remained unmatched. Germline V gene data show CDR1 as SGHTA and CDR2 as FQGNSA. CDR3: CASSLGQPNLNTGELFF. DNA for the CDR3: TGTGCCAGCAGCCTGGGACAGCCTAATTTGAACACCGGGGAGCTGTTTTTT.

This clone was counted a single time. The same CDR3 also results from other DNA sequences found in this sample. This chain uses TRBV19 with TRBJ2-7; D perhaps matches TRBD1 (5 bases). Trimming cost V 6 bases and J 2 bases, with 8 bases left between them. Per the germline V gene, CDR1 is LNHDA and CDR2 is SQIVND (reference sequence). This CDR3 spans 12 amino acids. CDR3 in amino acids: CASSSRAYEQYF. Here the CDR3 DNA reads TGTGCCAGTAGCTCCAGGGCCTACGAGCAGTACTTC. Based on the CDR3 plus reference TRBV19 and TRBJ2-7, the full variable domain is DGGITQSPKYLFRKEGQNVTLSCEQNLNHDAMYWYRQDPGQGLRLIYYSQIVNDFQKGDIAEGYSVSREKKESFPLTVTSAQKNPTAFYLCASSSRAYEQYFGPGTRLTVT.

J is TRBJ2-5 and V is TRBV5-6, with D possibly being TRBD1 (6 bases). The CDR3 totals 15 residues. V gave up 3 bases and J gave up 5 bases, with 17 bases separating them. Per germline, CDR1 SGHDT and CDR2 YYEEEE. The CDR3 sequence is CASSWTVSRRETQYF. The CDR3 nucleotides are TGTGCCAGCAGCTGGACAGTATCTAGGAGGGAGACCCAGTACTTC.

The CDR3 DNA sequence: TGTGCCAGCAGAATACGACTAGCGGGTAAACTCAATGAGCAGTTCTTC. Encoded protein: CASRIRLAGKLNEQFF. This sequence joins TRBV6-6 and TRBJ2-1, with 10 bases lining up with TRBD2. This CDR3 comprises 16 residues. CDR1 and CDR2 from the germline V gene are MNHNY and SVGAGI (reference sequence). With 6 bases clipped from V and 6 bases from J, the junction kept 11 bases outside the gene matches.

V gene TRBV6-5 combines with J gene TRBJ1-4; possible D gene TRBD1, 6 bases. The germline V gene encodes CDR1 MNHEY and CDR2 SVGAGI. There are 15 residues in the CDR3. The ends were cut back, 2 bases at V and 2 bases at J, with 9 bases in the middle. The CDR3 is CASSYNRATNEKLFF. CDR3 coding DNA: TGTGCCAGCAGTTACAACAGGGCCACTAATGAAAAACTGTTTTTT.

Turning to this clone: One junction end does not reproduce the germline sequence, and a read error may be involved. The rearrangement joins TRBV7-3 to TRBJ2-7; D gene unclear. CDR1 is SGHTA, CDR2 FQGTGA, per germline. CDR3 length: 10 residues. Written as DNA, the CDR3 is TGTGCCCGCAGAGTTCTCGAGCAGTACTTC. It yields the protein CARRVLEQYF.

V usage is TRBV7-9 and J usage is TRBJ2-3; D is perhaps TRBD1 (5 bases). The germline CDR1 and CDR2 sequences are SEHNR and FQNEAQ (reference sequence). The V and J ends lost 0 bases and 1 base respectively, with 5 bases between them. This CDR3 contains 14 residues. The CDR3 sequence: CASSLAQGTDTQYF. The DNA for the CDR3 is TGTGCCAGCAGCTTAGCACAGGGCACAGATACGCAGTATTTT. Variable domain in full (rest from reference TRBV7-9 and TRBJ2-3): DTGVSQNPRHKITKRGQNVTFRCDPISEHNRLYWYRQTLGQGPEFLTYFQNEAQLEKSRLLSDRFSAERPKGSFSTLEIQRTEQGDSAMYLCASSLAQGTDTQYFGPGTRLTVL.

This rearrangement joins TRBV10-3 to TRBJ2-5, with D hard to call. The CDR3 length is 15 residues. Trimming removed 3 bases from V and 5 bases from J, with 16 bases in between. Germline V gene lookup returns CDR1 ENHRY and CDR2 SYGVKD. CDR3 loop: CAISDRSRGRETQYF. Here the CDR3 DNA reads TGTGCCATCAGTGATCGATCTCGAGGCCGGGAGACCCAGTACTTC.

This clone occurred a few times. V usage is TRBV30 and J usage is TRBJ2-2; D assignment may be TRBD1 or TRBD2 (5 bases each). The CDR3 length is 15 residues. Germline-derived CDR1 and CDR2 are GTSNPN and SVGIG (reference sequence). V lost 5 bases to trimming and J lost 2 bases, with 15 bases between them. The CDR3 DNA sequence: TGTGCCTGGTCGCGCCGGGACGCCAACACCGGGGAGCTGTTTTTT. It encodes CAWSRRDANTGELFF.